This TCR beta chain stems from a study of blood T cell repertoires in COVID-19. Study-wide background: Collection of acute and convalescent COVID-19 samples took place in the United States, Italy and Spain. In each case, the material was cDNA or gDNA derived from T cells, B-cell-depleted T cells, or PBMCs.

The count of this clone is one. With V trimmed by 2 bases and J by 1 base, 5 bases remained unmatched. The CDR3 is 17 residues long. Germline CDR1 reads KGHDR; CDR2 reads SFDVKD. Methods used by the authors: Estimated nucleated cell counts came from reference gene primer amplification. Sequenced by immunoSEQ multiplex PCR; TCRdb stores in-frame clones only, minus some. V, J and clone size derive from that table, while D and trimming were established from the DNA sequence. The sample lists approximately 97,000 clones, over 65% seen once, with less than 5% in the top ten. Sample: peripheral blood. The sequence came from a human donor in a cohort sampled during active COVID-19. V gene TRBV24-1 combines with J gene TRBJ2-3, with 10 bases identical to TRBD2. The CDR3 DNA follows: TGTGCCACCAGTGATTCGGGACTAGCGAGTGGCACAGATACGCAGTATTTT. The encoded protein is CATSDSGLASGTDTQYF.